This T cell receptor (beta chain) derives from a study of blood T cell repertoires in COVID-19. V was pared by 4 bases and J by 6 bases, with 14 bases between. The length of the CDR3 is 14 residues. Germline CDR1 is SGHTA and CDR2 is FQGNSA. Enrollees, about 18 to 90 years old, lived in approximately 25 US areas. Which cohort a participant joined came from the clinical history participants gave. How the authors handled the data: Amplification with reference gene primers provided the estimates of nucleated cell counts. TCRdb's copy holds only in-frame clones and misses some; the assay was immunoSEQ multiplex PCR. V and J calls and clone size are copied from that table; D and trimming were computed from the DNA. The sample has a few hundred thousand clones, about 92% seen once.

The specimen sequenced was PBMCs or T cells enriched from blood (not recorded which). V and J are TRBV7-2 and TRBJ2-3; the D gene is possibly TRBD2 (6 bases). The source of this sequence is a young woman who had recovered from COVID-19. The CDR3 DNA reads as TGTGCCAGCAGCTCCCGTGCGGGGTCGGATACGCAGTATTTT. Translated, it gives CASSSRAGSDTQYF.